This T cell receptor (beta chain) was sequenced for a study of control samples from healthy donors and cancer patients. This clone was picked up one time. Clones were read by immunoSEQ multiplex PCR, and TCRdb kept only the in-frame ones, dropping some. The top ten clones hold around 1.5% of a sample with 150,000 to 200,000 clones, nearly 90% of them seen once. V was trimmed by 1 base and J by 3 bases, leaving 16 bases between them. This CDR3 spans 16 amino acids. CDR1 and CDR2 from the germline V gene are SGHAT and FQNNGV. The chain employs TRBV11-2 and TRBJ2-7; D possibly uses TRBD1 or TRBD2 (5 bases each). This clonotype originated in a woman aged 45 to 65 in good health. The sequenced sample was blood. CDR3 in DNA: TGTGCCAGCAGCTTAGCCCGCTCTTGGGGGTTCTACGAGCAGTACTTC. Residues: CASSLARSWGFYEQYF. The full variable domain, its missing parts supplied by reference TRBV11-2 and TRBJ2-7, is EAGVAQSPRYKIIEKRQSVAFWCNPISGHATLYWYQQILGQGPKLLIQFQNNGVVDDSQLPKDRFSAERLKGVDSTLKIQPAKLEDSAVYLCASSLARSWGFYEQYFGPGTRLTVT.